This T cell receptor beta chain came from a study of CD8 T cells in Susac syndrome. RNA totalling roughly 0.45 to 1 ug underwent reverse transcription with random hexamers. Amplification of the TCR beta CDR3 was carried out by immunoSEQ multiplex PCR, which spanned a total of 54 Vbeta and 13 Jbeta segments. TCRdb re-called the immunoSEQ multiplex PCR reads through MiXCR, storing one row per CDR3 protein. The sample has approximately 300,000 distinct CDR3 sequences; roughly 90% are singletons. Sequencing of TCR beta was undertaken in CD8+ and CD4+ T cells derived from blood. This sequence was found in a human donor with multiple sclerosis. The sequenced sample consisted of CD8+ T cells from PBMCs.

The CDR3 sequence: CAWRGQGQARLFF. Here the CDR3 DNA reads TGTGCCTGGAGAGGACAGGGTCAAGCAAGGCTGTTTTTT. The rearrangement links TRBV30 to TRBJ1-4; TRBD1 agrees at 8 bases. The CDR3 has 13 amino acids. Germline CDR1 is GTSNPN and CDR2 is SVGIG (reference sequence). V shed 3 bases and J 14 bases; nucleotides not matched to a gene: 11.